This is a list of T cell receptor beta chains from one sample in a study of OX40 agonist ivuxolimab in advanced cancers. Here immunoSEQ multiplex PCR was the method, and the copy in TCRdb shows in-frame clones only, minus some. Of tens of thousands of clones in the sample, approximately 88% were seen once. The specimen comprised CD4+ or CD8+ T cells sorted from blood, sampled in a trial of the OX40 agonist ivuxolimab. These receptors were obtained from an adult with an advanced solid tumor such as melanoma, head and neck, liver or kidney cancer. Each CDR3 is given with its conserved first and last residue. The D gene is left open where the match is weak. Some rows mark clone size as missing; the rest say once, few, many or name a class of expanded clone.

j_gene	abundance	v_gene	d_gene	CDR3aa	CDR3nt
TRBJ2-7	.	TRBV28	.	CASSFSYEQYF	TGTGCCAGCAGTTTTAGCTACGAGCAGTACTTC
TRBJ2-3	.	TRBV11-1	.	CASSRGPAASTDTQYF	TGTGCCAGCAGCCGAGGCCCAGCGGCAAGCACAGATACGCAGTATTTT
TRBJ2-7	.	TRBV27	.	CASSLAGERVLAYEQYF	TGTGCCAGCAGTTTAGCCGGAGAGCGGGTTTTGGCCTACGAGCAGTACTTC
TRBJ1-5	.	TRBV19	.	CTSQDPMWTSNQPQHF	TGTACCAGTCAGGACCCTATGTGGACTAGCAATCAGCCCCAGCATTTT
TRBJ1-1	.	TRBV28	.	CASTEGAEAFF	TGTGCCAGCACCGAGGGGGCTGAAGCTTTCTTT
TRBJ2-7	.	TRBV4-1	.	CASSQDVGFAYEQYF	TGCGCCAGCAGCCAAGATGTAGGGTTCGCCTACGAGCAGTACTTC
TRBJ2-7	once	TRBV7-9	TRBD2	CASSWRLAGGSEEQYF	TGTGCCAGCAGCTGGCGACTAGCGGGAGGGTCGGAAGAGCAGTACTTC
TRBJ1-4	.	TRBV28	TRBD1	CASSLYWTGDEKLFF	TGTGCCAGCAGTTTATATTGGACAGGGGATGAAAAACTGTTTTTT
TRBJ1-1	.	TRBV5-1	.	CASSLTGNTEAFF	TGCGCCAGCAGCTTGACAGGGAACACTGAAGCTTTCTTT
TRBJ1-1	.	TRBV13	.	CASRMSGAGSEAFF	TGTGCCAGCAGAATGTCGGGGGCCGGCTCTGAAGCTTTCTTT
TRBJ2-3	.	TRBV6-1	TRBD2	CASSASGRVDTQYF	TGTGCCAGCAGTGCTAGCGGGAGGGTGGATACGCAGTATTTT
TRBJ2-7	.	TRBV30	.	CAWGHGSSYEQYF	TGTGCCTGGGGCCACGGGAGCTCCTACGAGCAGTACTTC
TRBJ2-1	.	TRBV2	TRBD2	CATNLLGGSVGEQFF	TGTGCCACCAACTTGTTGGGCGGGAGTGTTGGTGAGCAGTTCTTC
TRBJ2-7	.	TRBV28	.	CASSASSYEQYF	TGTGCCAGCAGTGCGAGCTCCTACGAGCAGTACTTC
TRBJ2-7	.	TRBV28	.	CASSLGPSDSYEQYF	TGTGCCAGCAGTTTGGGGCCTAGCGACTCCTACGAGCAGTACTTC
TRBJ2-7	once	TRBV2	TRBD2	CASATAGDTYEQYF	TGTGCCAGCGCAACTGCGGGAGACACCTACGAGCAGTACTTC
TRBJ2-1	.	TRBV30	TRBD2	CAWSPPGREGLNEQFF	TGTGCCTGGAGTCCGCCTGGGCGGGAGGGTCTCAATGAGCAGTTCTTC